This note documents a single T cell receptor (beta chain) sequence. This sample stems from a study of blood T cell repertoires in COVID-19. Study overall: COVID-19 samples, acute and convalescent, were from the United States, Italy and Spain. T cells, B-cell-depleted T cells, or PBMCs provided the cDNA or gDNA that served as material.

Deletions cut 5 bases from V and 0 bases from J, with 17 bases between. From germline, CDR1 is SGHVS and CDR2 FQNEAQ. CDR3 length equals 17 residues. Methods used by the authors: Reference gene primers were amplified, and this amplification served to estimate nucleated cell counts. Method: immunoSEQ multiplex PCR; TCRdb's copy keeps in-frame clones and lacks some. For V, J and clone size, that table is used; D and trimming come from the DNA. The sample consists of 150,000 to 200,000 clones, about 88% of them appearing once. Sequenced: peripheral blood. The chain joins TRBV7-8 to TRBJ2-1, with D possibly TRBD2 on 5 matching bases. The clonotype was recovered from a man aged 70 or older with active or convalescent COVID-19. The CDR3 is CASSPNLALSSYNEQFF. The DNA for the CDR3 is TGTGCCAGCAGCCCGAATTTAGCGTTGAGCTCCTACAATGAGCAGTTCTTC.